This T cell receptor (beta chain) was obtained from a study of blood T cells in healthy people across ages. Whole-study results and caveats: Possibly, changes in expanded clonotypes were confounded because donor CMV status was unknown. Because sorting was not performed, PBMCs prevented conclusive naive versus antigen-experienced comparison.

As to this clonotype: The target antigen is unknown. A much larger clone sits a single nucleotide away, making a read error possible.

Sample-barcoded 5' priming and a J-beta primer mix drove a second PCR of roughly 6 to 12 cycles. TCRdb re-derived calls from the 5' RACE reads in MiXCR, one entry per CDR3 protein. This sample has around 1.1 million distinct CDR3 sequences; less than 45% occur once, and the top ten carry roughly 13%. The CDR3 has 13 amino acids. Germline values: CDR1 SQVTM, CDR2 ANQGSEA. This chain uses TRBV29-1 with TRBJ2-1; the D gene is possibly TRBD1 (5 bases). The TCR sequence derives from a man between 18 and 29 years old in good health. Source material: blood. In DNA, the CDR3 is TGCAGCGCCAGGGAAGGCTCCCACAATGAGCAGTTCTTC. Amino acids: CSAREGSHNEQFF.